This T cell receptor beta chain was sequenced in a study of brain T cells in children with intractable seizures. The ends were cut back, 0 bases at V and 0 bases at J, with 9 bases in the middle. CDR3 length: 16 amino acids. The germline CDR1 and CDR2 sequences are MNHEY and SMNVEV (reference sequence). Libraries were prepared by immunoSEQ multiplex PCR; TCRdb keeps only in-frame clonotypes and omits some of them. The data hold approximately 330,000 clones, with more than 85% observed a single time. Broader study findings: Clones missing pre-surgery may reflect undersampling of that blood sample.

Regarding this clone: Its antigen is unknown.

Time point in this sample: blood from clinic visit 5 months post-surgery; TSC patient then seizure free. Patients received at least one anti-epileptic drug before surgery. Material: peripheral blood, obtained approximately 5 months after surgery. The chain has TRBV27 and TRBJ1-3, with D hard to call. This clonotype was obtained from a boy in the first two years of life with tuberous sclerosis and intractable seizures. The DNA of the CDR3 is TGTGCCAGCAGTTTATCACCGGGGTACTCTGGAAACACCATATATTTT. It yields the protein CASSLSPGYSGNTIYF.